Listed below are T cell receptor beta chains from one sample, sequenced in a study of blood T cells in healthy people across ages. In TCRdb, the 5' RACE reads were re-called with MiXCR into one record per CDR3 protein. The table shows approximately 800,000 distinct CDR3 sequences, with roughly 34% occurring only once. The sequenced material came from blood. These receptor sequences come from a man aged 18 to 29 in good health. Both conserved end residues are part of each CDR3. The D gene is left open where the match is weak. Clone size, where shown, is once, few, many, or a class for clones that have expanded.

J | D | size | V | CDR3 | DNA
TRBJ1-2 | TRBD1 | few | TRBV20-1 | CSARDTGGFYGYTF | TGCAGTGCTAGAGATACAGGGGGTTTCTATGGCTACACCTTC
TRBJ1-1 | - | many | TRBV29-1 | CSVLQGLNTEAFF | TGCAGCGTTCTTCAGGGCTTGAACACTGAAGCTTTCTTT
TRBJ1-2 | TRBD1 | - | TRBV25-1 | CASSLQGANGYTF | TGTGCCAGCAGCTTACAGGGGGCTAATGGCTACACCTTC
TRBJ2-4 | - | few | TRBV12-5 | CASALRDTLKNIQYF | TGTGCTAGTGCCCTTAGGGACACACTCAAAAACATTCAGTACTTC
TRBJ1-5 | TRBD1 | - | TRBV20-1 | CSAIGQGNQPQHF | TGCAGTGCTATCGGACAGGGCAATCAGCCCCAGCATTTT
TRBJ2-7 | - | - | TRBV18 | CASSLAPSYYEQYF | TGTGCCAGCTCACTGGCACCTTCTTACTACGAGCAGTACTTC
TRBJ2-7 | TRBD2 | - | TRBV19 | CASSGRDPSYNEQYF | TGTGCCAGTAGTGGGAGGGACCCTTCCTACAATGAGCAGTACTTC
TRBJ1-4 | TRBD1 | - | TRBV4-3 | CASSQEGQSNEKLFF | TGCGCCAGCAGCCAAGAGGGACAGTCTAATGAAAAACTGTTTTTT
TRBJ1-2 | - | - | TRBV27 | CASSPGAGLGYTF | TGTGCCAGCAGCCCCGGGGCAGGGCTTGGCTACACCTTC
TRBJ2-5 | - | - | TRBV9 | CASSVDVVSYNEQYF | TGTGCCAGCAGCGTAGACGTGGTCTCCTACAATGAGCAGTACTTC
TRBJ2-7 | - | - | TRBV6-2/TRBV6-3 | CASSEAGIYEQYF | TGTGCCAGCAGTGAAGCAGGGATCTACGAGCAGTACTTC
TRBJ1-1 | - | few | TRBV6-6 | CASSQTVTTEAFF | TGTGCCAGCAGCCAAACCGTTACCACTGAAGCTTTCTTT
TRBJ2-7 | - | - | TRBV7-2 | CASSLGFGNYEQYF | TGTGCCAGCAGCTTAGGGTTCGGGAACTACGAGCAGTACTTC
TRBJ2-7 | - | many | TRBV12-3/TRBV12-4 | CASSLRDSQYEQYF | TGTGCCAGCAGTTTGCGGGACAGCCAGTACGAGCAGTACTTC
TRBJ2-7 | - | few | TRBV5-1 | CASSPGHAGGNEQYF | TGCGCCAGCAGCCCCGGACACGCCGGGGGAAATGAGCAGTACTTC
TRBJ2-3 | TRBD2 | few | TRBV12-3/TRBV12-4 | CASSLGPGLGRADTQYF | TGTGCCAGCAGTTTAGGCCCGGGACTAGGCAGAGCAGATACGCAGTATTTT
TRBJ2-2 | TRBD1 | few | TRBV5-5 | CASSLRQGYTGELFF | TGTGCCAGCAGCTTAAGACAGGGGTACACCGGGGAGCTGTTTTTT
TRBJ2-4 | - | few | TRBV12-3/TRBV12-4 | CASSLAETKNIQYF | TGTGCCAGCAGTTTAGCAGAAACCAAAAACATTCAGTACTTC
TRBJ1-6 | TRBD1 | few | TRBV5-1 | CASSFEQTGQLNSPLHF | TGCGCCAGCAGCTTCGAACAGACGGGACAGCTCAATTCACCCCTCCACTTT
TRBJ2-1 | TRBD2 | - | TRBV27 | CASRLGGGPNEQFF | TGTGCCAGCAGGTTGGGCGGGGGTCCAAATGAGCAGTTCTTC
TRBJ1-2 | - | few | TRBV12-3/TRBV12-4 | CASSLIPGDQPFYGYTF | TGTGCCAGCAGTTTAATACCAGGGGACCAACCTTTCTATGGCTACACCTTC
TRBJ1-5 | - | - | TRBV4-1 | CASSRQVRSNQPQHF | TGCGCCAGCAGCCGACAGGTTCGTAGCAATCAGCCCCAGCATTTT
TRBJ2-7 | - | - | TRBV20-1 | CSTRSRTASYEQYF | TGCAGTACTAGATCGCGGACCGCGTCCTACGAGCAGTACTTC
TRBJ2-5 | - | few | TRBV30 | CAWSVGNGETQYF | TGTGCCTGGAGTGTGGGTAATGGGGAGACCCAGTACTTC
TRBJ2-5 | - | - | TRBV28 | CASSFPPQETQYF | TGTGCCAGCAGTTTCCCCCCCCAAGAGACCCAGTACTTC
TRBJ2-7 | TRBD2 | - | TRBV5-1 | CASSFATSGGAYNEQYF | TGCGCCAGCAGCTTTGCGACTAGCGGGGGGGCTTACAATGAGCAGTACTTC
TRBJ1-1 | - | - | TRBV6-5 | CASSTRRGTEAFF | TGTGCCAGCAGTACCCGGAGGGGGACTGAAGCTTTCTTT
TRBJ1-2 | - | - | TRBV4-1 | CASSQDSRIGAGGYTF | TGCGCCAGCAGCCAAGATTCTAGGATAGGTGCCGGCGGCTACACCTTC
TRBJ2-3 | TRBD2 | - | TRBV7-2 | CASSLFGAGGSDTQYF | TGTGCCAGCAGCTTATTTGGAGCGGGGGGATCAGATACGCAGTATTTT